Shown below are 17 T cell receptor beta chains from a single sample sequenced in a study of blood T cell repertoires in COVID-19. This table comes from immunoSEQ multiplex PCR, and its TCRdb copy is limited to in-frame clones, with some not included. The sample has about 49,000 clones, roughly 84% seen once. Sequencing used peripheral blood. The receptors were gathered from a man between 45 and 60 years old with acute or convalescent COVID-19.

V is TRBV28 and J is TRBJ1-2; D not certain. This CDR3 has 11 residues. V lost 2 bases and J 12 bases, leaving 10 bases between the germline ends. Per the germline V gene, CDR1 is MDHEN and CDR2 is SYDVKM. The CDR3 is CASSLNKEDTF. Here the CDR3 DNA reads TGTGCCAGCAGTTTAAACAAGGAGGACACCTTC.

The chain recombines TRBV4-1 with TRBJ1-2; the match to TRBD1 covers 7 bases. Germline lookup yields CDR1 MGHRA and CDR2 YSYEKL. This CDR3 comprises 14 residues. The V segment lost 0 bases and the J segment 5 bases; nucleotides outside the gene matches: 3. CDR3 in amino acids: CASSQEQGTYGYTF. The CDR3 DNA is TGCGCCAGCAGCCAAGAACAGGGGACTTATGGCTACACCTTC.

The V and J genes are TRBV19 and TRBJ2-1; a weak D match, TRBD2 (6 bases). With 1 base removed from V and 3 bases from J, the gap between germline ends came to 10 bases. Germline lookup yields CDR1 LNHDA and CDR2 SQIVND (reference sequence). The CDR3 is made up of 15 amino acids. This chain's CDR3 is CASSIVETSYNEQFF. CDR3 bases: TGTGCCAGTAGTATAGTTGAGACTAGCTACAATGAGCAGTTCTTC.

This chain joins TRBV6-6 and TRBJ2-2; 12 bases are shared with TRBD1. V shed 5 bases and J 4 bases; nucleotides not matched to a gene: 8. CDR1 and CDR2 from the germline V gene are MNHNY and SVGAGI (reference sequence). The CDR3 totals 17 residues. The CDR3 sequence is CASSPQGQGATTGELFF. The CDR3 DNA reads TGTGCCAGCAGTCCGCAGGGACAGGGGGCAACCACCGGGGAGCTGTTTTTT.

The chain uses TRBV7-2 and TRBJ2-7; D gene unclear. CDR1 is SGHTA, CDR2 FQGNSA, per germline. The CDR3 loop spans 14 amino acids. Trimming took 1 base from V and 4 from J, leaving 11 bases between them. CDR3 amino acids: CASSLGSSGYEQYF. The CDR3 nucleotides read TGTGCCAGCAGCTTAGGGTCTTCCGGTTACGAGCAGTACTTC.

As for this clone: At one of its ends the junction is not consistent with the germline gene, which may arise from a read error. V usage is TRBV6-1 and J usage is TRBJ1-6; 7 nucleotides match TRBD1. CDR3 size: 15 residues. CDR1 and CDR2 (germline): MNHNS, SASEGT. In DNA, the CDR3 is TGTGCCAGCAGTCAAGCAAACAGGGGTGGCTCACCCCTCCACTTT. Its protein product is CASSQANRGGSPLHF.

The rearrangement links TRBV5-6 to TRBJ2-2; TRBD2 might be the D (7 bases). CDR3 size: 18 residues. Germline loops: CDR1 SGHDT, CDR2 YYEEEE. The V end was cut by 0 bases, the J end by 4 bases, with 19 bases between. CDR3 DNA sequence: TGTGCCAGCAGCTTGGACCGGGGGGCCACCTTCACCACCGGGGAGCTGTTTTTT. Protein: CASSLDRGATFTTGELFF.

This chain connects TRBV7-8 to TRBJ1-6, with 7 bases aligning to TRBD1. After removal of 0 bases from V and 5 bases from J, the junction contained 10 bases not matched to a gene. In germline, CDR1 is SGHVS, CDR2 FQNEAQ. This CDR3 is 18 amino acids long. DNA for the CDR3: TGTGCCAGCAGCTTAGCTCGACAGGGAAAAAGAAATAATTCACCCCTCCACTTT. It encodes CASSLARQGKRNNSPLHF.

This clone is a singleton in its sample. The gene calls are TRBV19 and TRBJ1-6; TRBD1 agrees at 7 bases. Germline V CDR1 and CDR2: LNHDA, SQIVND (reference sequence). The CDR3 sequence is 14 residues long. With V trimmed by 4 bases and J by 8 bases, 5 bases remained unmatched. DNA for the CDR3: TGTGCCAGTAGTACGACAGGGTACTATTCACCCCTCCACTTT. Its protein product is CASSTTGYYSPLHF. The full variable domain, rest sourced from reference TRBV19 and TRBJ1-6, is DGGITQSPKYLFRKEGQNVTLSCEQNLNHDAMYWYRQDPGQGLRLIYYSQIVNDFQKGDIAEGYSVSREKKESFPLTVTSAQKNPTAFYLCASSTTGYYSPLHFGNGTRLTVT.

V gene TRBV24-1 combines with J gene TRBJ1-4; 10 positions agree with TRBD1. With 6 bases clipped from V and 1 base from J, the junction kept 4 bases outside the gene matches. The CDR3 spans 16 residues. CDR1 is KGHDR, CDR2 SFDVKD, per germline. CDR3 residues: CATSSGTGVTNEKLFF. In nucleotides, the CDR3 is TGTGCCACCAGTTCCGGGACAGGGGTAACTAATGAAAAACTGTTTTTT.

The chain carries TRBV24-1 and TRBJ1-4; 11 positions match TRBD1. V was pared by 6 bases and J by 8 bases, with 4 bases of the junction left unmatched. Germline CDR1 reads KGHDR; CDR2 reads SFDVKD. The CDR3 sequence is 14 residues long. CDR3 in amino acids: CATSPGTGGEKLFF. The CDR3 DNA sequence: TGTGCCACCAGTCCAGGGACAGGGGGGGAAAAACTGTTTTTT.

This sequence joins TRBV5-1 and TRBJ2-7; 10 bases align to TRBD1. The CDR3 contains 14 residues. Germline loops: CDR1 SGHRS, CDR2 YFSETQ. J lost 4 bases, V lost 0 bases, and 1 base had no gene match. As DNA, the CDR3 is TGCGCCAGCAGCTTGGGGACAGGGGGGTACGAGCAGTACTTC. It translates to CASSLGTGGYEQYF.

The chain has TRBV6-5 and TRBJ1-1; D possibly corresponds to TRBD1 (5 bases). CDR3 length: 14 residues. Germline lookup yields CDR1 MNHEY and CDR2 SVGAGI. V lost 0 bases to trimming and J lost 2 bases, with 7 bases between them. Written as DNA, the CDR3 is TGTGCCAGCAGTTACTCAGGGGAAAACACTGAAGCTTTCTTT. Translation: CASSYSGENTEAFF.

The V and J genes are TRBV18 and TRBJ2-1; tentatively, D is TRBD2 (5 bases). V was shortened by 3 bases and J by 5 bases, with 8 bases between the two germline ends. Germline CDR1 and CDR2: KGHSH and LQKENI. The CDR3 is 13 residues long. CDR3 sequence (DNA): TGTGCCAGCTCACCCGACTATGACAATGAGCAGTTCTTC. This encodes CASSPDYDNEQFF.

CDR3 sequence reads: CASSPAGRVYGYTF. The CDR3, as DNA: TGTGCCAGCAGCCCCGCTGGGAGGGTGTATGGCTACACCTTC. The rearrangement joins TRBV7-2 to TRBJ1-2; D remains ambiguous. CDR3 length: 14 residues. Germline CDR1 reads SGHTA; CDR2 reads FQGNSA. V dropped 5 bases and J dropped 5 bases, with 15 bases sitting between them. The full variable domain, with the rest looked up from reference TRBV7-2 and TRBJ1-2, is GAGVSQSPSNKVTEKGKDVELRCDPISGHTALYWYRQSLGQGLEFLIYFQGNSAPDKSGLPSDRFSAERTGGSVSTLTIQRTQQEDSAVYLCASSPAGRVYGYTFGSGTRLTVV.

The genes are TRBV6-6 and TRBJ2-7; D gene unclear. The CDR3 contains 15 residues. Trimming removed 5 bases at V and 0 bases at J, with 14 bases between. Germline loops: CDR1 MNHNY, CDR2 SVGAGI (reference sequence). CDR3 DNA sequence: TGTGCCAGCAGTCCGGGTAGGTTGAGCTCCTACGAGCAGTACTTC. Protein sequence: CASSPGRLSSYEQYF.

V gene TRBV10-3 combines with J gene TRBJ2-5; the D gene is possibly TRBD1 (6 bases). V was pared by 3 bases and J by 3 bases, with 8 bases between. This CDR3 comprises 13 residues. The germline V gene encodes CDR1 ENHRY and CDR2 SYGVKD. The CDR3 loop is CAISEYREETQYF. As DNA, the CDR3 is TGTGCCATCAGTGAATACAGGGAAGAGACCCAGTACTTC.